These 20 T cell receptor beta chains were all obtained from the same sample, sequenced in a study of cytomegalovirus exposure and HLA in healthy donors. Amplification used 60 Vbeta primers and 13 Jbeta primers. Libraries were prepared by immunoSEQ multiplex PCR; TCRdb keeps only in-frame clonotypes and omits some of them. The top ten hold around 2.6% of the sample, which has roughly 180,000 clones, nearly 80% seen once. The material sequenced was PBMCs. These receptors all stem from a female donor in good health and CMV-seronegative.

This clone has a handful of counts. The gene calls are TRBV30 and TRBJ1-1; 7 positions agree with TRBD1. Trimming at V came to 5 bases and at J to 5 bases, leaving 11 bases not matched to a gene. In germline, CDR1 is GTSNPN, CDR2 SVGIG (reference sequence). The CDR3 is 14 residues long. Here the CDR3 DNA reads TGTGCCTGGTGTTCGACAGGGTCGGGGACTGAAGCTTTCTTT. Translated: CAWCSTGSGTEAFF.

The rearrangement joins TRBV2 to TRBJ1-6; unclear D gene. With 9 bases removed from V and 7 bases from J, the gap between germline ends came to 10 bases. CDR1 SNHLY and CDR2 FYNNEI come from the germline V gene. There are 12 residues in the CDR3. The CDR3 spells CASTVWNSPLHF. Here the CDR3 DNA reads TGTGCCAGTACAGTTTGGAATTCACCCCTCCACTTT.

The chain links TRBV7-3 to TRBJ2-7; TRBD1 matches at 9 bases. Losses at the gene ends were 5 bases for V and 6 bases for J; bases not matched to a gene: 8. The germline CDR1 and CDR2 sequences are SGHTA and FQGTGA. CDR3 length: 14 amino acids. CDR3 sequence (DNA): TGTGCCAGCAGCCGAACAGGGGGCGAGGCCGAGCAGTACTTC. It codes for CASSRTGGEAEQYF.

The chain combines TRBV30 with TRBJ1-1; D ambiguous. V lost 3 bases to trimming and J lost 2 bases, with 10 bases between them. This CDR3 is 13 amino acids long. Germline V gene data show CDR1 as GTSNPN and CDR2 as SVGIG (reference sequence). CDR3: CAWRMAGNTEAFF. Written as DNA, the CDR3 is TGTGCCTGGAGAATGGCAGGCAACACTGAAGCTTTCTTT.

This chain uses TRBV5-1 with TRBJ2-1; 9 bases align to TRBD1. CDR1 and CDR2 from the germline V gene are SGHRS and YFSETQ. The ends lost 4 bases at V and 2 bases at J; junction bases unmatched: 4. This CDR3 contains 15 residues. The CDR3 DNA reads TGCGCCAGCAGCGGTGGACAGGGGACCTACAATGAGCAGTTCTTC. Translated, it gives CASSGGQGTYNEQFF. Variable domain in full (rest from reference TRBV5-1 and TRBJ2-1): KAGVTQTPRYLIKTRGQQVTLSCSPISGHRSVSWYQQTPGQGLQFLFEYFSETQRNKGNFPGRFSGRQFSNSRSEMNVSTLELGDSALYLCASSGGQGTYNEQFFGPGTRLTVL.

The table lists this clone with a count of one. The chain links TRBV5-4 to TRBJ2-7, with D maybe TRBD1 (5 bases). The CDR3 covers 12 residues. In germline, CDR1 is SGHNT, CDR2 YYREEE (reference sequence). Trimming pared 2 bases from V and 9 bases from J, leaving 12 bases between. The CDR3 DNA follows: TGTGCCAGCAGCTTTGGGCAGGGAACGCAGTACTTC. Its protein product is CASSFGQGTQYF.

As DNA, the CDR3 is TGTGCCAGCAGTCCCGTACTGTTTCAGCCCCAGCATTTT. Protein product: CASSPVLFQPQHF. The chain carries TRBV27 and TRBJ1-5, with no clear D. CDR3 size: 13 residues. Trimming removed 5 bases from V and 6 bases from J, with 11 bases in between. Per the germline V gene, CDR1 is MNHEY and CDR2 is SMNVEV (reference sequence).

The chain joins TRBV5-4 to TRBJ1-4; D is undetermined. The ends were cut back, 4 bases at V and 2 bases at J, with 15 bases in the middle. There are 16 residues in the CDR3. CDR1 and CDR2 (germline): SGHNT, YYREEE (reference sequence). DNA of the CDR3: TGTGCCAGCAGCCAAGCGTTCGGATCCACTAATGAAAAACTGTTTTTT. As protein: CASSQAFGSTNEKLFF. Filled out from reference TRBV5-4 and TRBJ1-4, the complete variable domain reads ETGVTQSPTHLIKTRGQQVTLRCSSQSGHNTVSWYQQALGQGPQFIFQYYREEENGRGNFPPRFSGLQFPNYSSELNVNALELDDSALYLCASSQAFGSTNEKLFFGSGTQLSVL.

This chain joins TRBV6-5 and TRBJ1-6; D is undetermined. The CDR3 runs 15 residues. Germline-derived CDR1 and CDR2 are MNHEY and SVGAGI. V was trimmed by 0 bases and J by 8 bases, leaving 11 bases between them. CDR3 amino acids: CASSYSTGKDSPLHF. CDR3 DNA sequence: TGTGCCAGCAGTTACTCGACTGGCAAGGATTCACCCCTCCACTTT.

V gene TRBV19 combines with J gene TRBJ1-5, with 11 bases matching TRBD1. CDR3 length equals 15 residues. The germline V gene encodes CDR1 LNHDA and CDR2 SQIVND (reference sequence). Trimming took 7 bases from V and 9 from J; bases not matched to a gene: 11. The CDR3 sequence: CASKIGQGASGPQHF. The CDR3 DNA reads as TGTGCCAGTAAGATAGGACAGGGGGCTAGTGGGCCCCAGCATTTT.

The chain has TRBV10-3 and TRBJ2-7; 9 bases match TRBD1. Germline V gives CDR1 ENHRY, CDR2 SYGVKD. The J segment lost 5 bases and the V segment lost 8 bases, leaving 4 bases of the junction unmatched. The CDR3 spans 12 residues. The CDR3 loop is CAIRDRVHEQYF. The CDR3 coding sequence is TGTGCCATCCGGGACAGGGTCCACGAGCAGTACTTC.

This chain connects TRBV4-1 to TRBJ1-4; weak D call: TRBD1 (6 bases). V lost 7 bases and J 7 bases, leaving 19 bases between the germline ends. The CDR3 covers 15 residues. Germline V gene lookup returns CDR1 MGHRA and CDR2 YSYEKL. In DNA form, the CDR3 reads TGCGCCAGCAATAAAAACCCCCGAGGGGGTGAAAAACTGTTTTTT. Protein sequence: CASNKNPRGGEKLFF.

The chain employs TRBV7-8 and TRBJ1-5; 10 bases are a match to TRBD1. CDR1 and CDR2 from the germline V gene are SGHVS and FQNEAQ. Trimming cost V 5 bases and J 5 bases; bases outside gene matches: 3. The CDR3 loop spans 14 amino acids. The CDR3 DNA is TGTGCCAGCAGCCTGGGACAGGGGTATCAGCCCCAGCATTTT. Protein: CASSLGQGYQPQHF. The complete variable domain, with remaining parts taken from reference TRBV7-8 and TRBJ1-5, reads GAGVSQSPRYKVAKRGQDVALRCDPISGHVSLFWYQQALGQGPEFLTYFQNEAQLDKSGLPSDRFFAERPEGSVSTLKIQRTQQEDSAVYLCASSLGQGYQPQHFGDGTRLSIL.

The CDR3 sequence: CASSQEYSAYEQYF. The CDR3 nucleotides read TGTGCCAGCAGCCAAGAATATAGCGCCTACGAGCAGTACTTC. V is TRBV4-2 and J is TRBJ2-7, with D tentatively TRBD2 (5 bases). Germline values: CDR1 LGHNA, CDR2 YNFKEQ. Trimming pared 0 bases from V and 2 bases from J, leaving 8 bases between. The CDR3 consists of 14 residues.

In its sample, this clone was seen many times. The V call is TRBV7-9, the J call TRBJ1-4; 8 bases match TRBD1. The CDR3 covers 15 residues. Per germline, CDR1 SEHNR and CDR2 FQNEAQ (reference sequence). Trimming took 6 bases from V and 6 from J; bases not matched to a gene: 9. The CDR3 reads CASRSDRGGYEKLFF. For the CDR3, the DNA is TGTGCCAGCAGATCCGACAGGGGAGGTTATGAAAAACTGTTTTTT.

The chain links TRBV5-4 to TRBJ2-1, with TRBD1 as a possible D gene (5 bases). The CDR3 covers 16 residues. V lost 3 bases, J lost 4 bases, and 17 bases lay in between. Germline CDR1 SGHNT, CDR2 YYREEE (reference sequence). The CDR3 here is CASSSLSRAGYNEQFF. The CDR3 coding sequence is TGTGCCAGCAGCTCCCTTTCTCGGGCAGGGTACAATGAGCAGTTCTTC.

This rearrangement joins TRBV7-2 to TRBJ2-1, with 10 bases that match TRBD2. From germline, CDR1 is SGHTA and CDR2 FQGNSA. The CDR3 sequence is 15 residues long. J lost 10 bases, V lost 5 bases, and 11 bases had no gene match. The CDR3: CASSPRTSGLGEQFF. As DNA, the CDR3 is TGTGCCAGCAGCCCACGGACTAGCGGCCTAGGGGAGCAGTTCTTC.

A single count supports this clone. This rearrangement joins TRBV30 to TRBJ2-1; TRBD2 aligns across 12 bases. The germline CDR1 and CDR2 sequences are GTSNPN and SVGIG (reference sequence). The CDR3 extends over 15 amino acids. The junction had 2 bases not matched to a gene; V was cut back by 1 base and J by 4 bases. The CDR3 DNA follows: TGTGCCTGGAGTGCCCTAGCGGGGGGGTACAATGAGCAGTTCTTC. Residues: CAWSALAGGYNEQFF.

The chain links TRBV11-1 to TRBJ2-3; maybe TRBD1 (5 bases). Germline assignment: CDR1 SGHAT and CDR2 FQDESV (reference sequence). This CDR3 has 17 residues. Deletions cut 5 bases from V and 2 bases from J, with 20 bases between. The CDR3 coding sequence is TGTGCCAGCAGCCCTATCGCAGGGTTATCCCTCACAGATACGCAGTATTTT. Translation gives CASSPIAGLSLTDTQYF. The full variable domain, with the rest looked up from reference TRBV11-1 and TRBJ2-3, is EAEVAQSPRYKITEKSQAVAFWCDPISGHATLYWYRQILGQGPELLVQFQDESVVDDSQLPKDRFSAERLKGVDSTLKIQPAELGDSAMYLCASSPIAGLSLTDTQYFGPGTRLTVL.

The genes are TRBV30 and TRBJ1-5; no clear D gene. The CDR3 extends over 12 amino acids. V shed 2 bases and J shed 7 bases, with 9 bases lying between them. The germline CDR1 and CDR2 sequences are GTSNPN and SVGIG (reference sequence). This CDR3 is CAWSNMGQPQHF. For the CDR3, the DNA is TGTGCCTGGAGTAATATGGGCCAGCCCCAGCATTTT.